These 11 T cell receptor beta chains were sequenced from one sample in a study of CD8+ T cells in alopecia areata. Reverse transcribed after extraction, RNA yielded cDNA as the sequencing template. The protocol was immunoSEQ multiplex PCR, while the TCRdb copy is restricted to in-frame clones and leaves out a portion. The repertoire has 100,000 to 130,000 clones, roughly 55% of them found once; the top ten carry 20% to 30%. Source material: NKG2D-low CD8+ T cells sorted from blood. The receptors here all came from a human donor with alopecia areata.

Only a few counts were recorded for this clone. This CDR3 reads CASIDRAKSSYNEQFF. The CDR3 DNA sequence: TGCGCCAGCATTGATCGTGCTAAGAGCTCCTACAATGAGCAGTTCTTC. This chain connects TRBV10-2 to TRBJ2-1; no clear D gene. The germline V and J ends were trimmed by 7 bases and 0 bases, with 16 bases remaining between them. The CDR3 has 16 residues. The V gene's germline CDR1 is WSHSY and CDR2 SAAADI.

In the case of this clone: This sample includes further DNA sequences coding for the same CDR3. The J gene is TRBJ2-1, the V gene TRBV7-9; no reliable D call. Germline V lookup: CDR1 SEHNR, CDR2 FQNEAQ (reference sequence). Trimming left V 6 bases short and J 6 bases short, with 3 bases between. This CDR3 region has 10 residues. This chain's CDR3 is CASSFNEQFF. CDR3 nucleotides: TGTGCCAGCAGTTTCAATGAGCAGTTCTTC.

J is TRBJ1-2 and V is TRBV5-6, with a weak D call TRBD1 (6 bases). Germline values: CDR1 SGHDT, CDR2 YYEEEE. Trimming stripped 4 bases from V and 4 bases from J, with 17 bases between. This CDR3 is built from 15 residues. The CDR3 loop is CASSRPREGGYGYTF. CDR3 bases: TGTGCCAGCAGCCGACCGCGGGAAGGGGGCTATGGCTACACCTTC.

This clone was picked up one time. This chain uses TRBV9 with TRBJ1-1; no definite D call. This CDR3 is 15 amino acids long. Germline loops: CDR1 SGDLS, CDR2 YYNGEE. Trimming stripped 4 bases from V and 1 base from J, with 14 bases between. The CDR3 DNA sequence: TGTGCCAGCAGCTCCCCCCCGGGTAAGAACACTGAAGCTTTCTTT. Translation: CASSSPPGKNTEAFF. Full variable domain (missing parts from reference TRBV9 and TRBJ1-1): DSGVTQTPKHLITATGQRVTLRCSPRSGDLSVYWYQQSLDQGLQFLIQYYNGEERAKGNILERFSAQQFPDLHSELNLSSLELGDSALYFCASSSPPGKNTEAFFGQGTRLTVV.

As for this clone: The junction departs from the called germline gene at one end, perhaps through a read error. The J gene is TRBJ2-7, the V gene TRBV28; 7 positions agree with TRBD2. Germline values: CDR1 MDHEN, CDR2 SYDVKM. The CDR3 is 12 residues long. For the CDR3, the DNA is TGTGCCAGCAGTACCCGGGACTGGACTAGTCGCTTC. Its translation: CASSTRDWTSRF.

As concerns this clone: One end of the junction varies from germline; a read error may be responsible. This chain uses TRBV2 with TRBJ2-7, with a tentative D call TRBD2 (6 bases). CDR1 SNHLY and CDR2 FYNNEI come from the germline V gene. The CDR3 loop spans 9 amino acids. CDR3: CASGGSLVF. DNA of the CDR3: TGTGCCAGCGGGGGGTCGTTGGTCTTC.

The V gene is TRBV27, the J gene TRBJ2-7; TRBD2 aligns across 7 bases. Germline V gene lookup returns CDR1 MNHEY and CDR2 SMNVEV (reference sequence). This CDR3 has 13 residues. The junction had 2 bases not matched to a gene; V was cut back by 3 bases and J by 3 bases. The CDR3 here is CASSFGLGYEQYF. The CDR3 DNA sequence: TGTGCCAGCAGTTTTGGACTAGGCTACGAGCAGTACTTC.

This sequence joins TRBV27 and TRBJ1-5; D possibly corresponds to TRBD1 (5 bases). CDR3 length: 17 amino acids. Per the germline V gene, CDR1 is MNHEY and CDR2 is SMNVEV (reference sequence). V lost 2 bases and J 2 bases, leaving 16 bases between the germline ends. The CDR3 coding sequence is TGTGCCAGCAGTTTAGATCCCGACCCCAGGGGCAATCAGCCCCAGCATTTT. Protein sequence: CASSLDPDPRGNQPQHF.

This clone has a handful of counts. The chain is built from TRBV11-1 and TRBJ2-6; tentative D call: TRBD1 (5 bases). Germline V gives CDR1 SGHAT, CDR2 FQDESV (reference sequence). V was cut by 5 bases and J by 0 bases, with 8 bases left in between. This CDR3 region has 15 residues. This CDR3 reads CASSQGTSGANVLTF. The CDR3 nucleotides are TGTGCCAGCAGCCAGGGAACCTCTGGGGCCAACGTCCTGACTTTC.

The chain links TRBV27 to TRBJ2-5; 10 bases line up with TRBD2. This CDR3 is built from 15 residues. J was trimmed by 1 base and V by 5 bases; bases with no gene match: 4. The germline V gene encodes CDR1 MNHEY and CDR2 SMNVEV (reference sequence). This CDR3 reads CASSQLAGTQETQYF. The CDR3 nucleotides read TGTGCCAGCAGTCAACTAGCGGGAACCCAAGAGACCCAGTACTTC.

This sequence joins TRBV7-9 and TRBJ1-5; 7 bases match TRBD1. This CDR3 is 15 amino acids long. Trimming at V came to 1 base and at J to 4 bases, leaving 4 bases not matched to a gene. From germline, CDR1 is SEHNR and CDR2 FQNEAQ (reference sequence). The CDR3 reads CASSLGRTGNQPQHF. CDR3 nucleotides: TGTGCCAGCAGCTTAGGCAGGACAGGTAATCAGCCCCAGCATTTT.